The 13 T cell receptor beta chains reported below all come from one sample, sequenced in a study of T cells in Graves' hyperthyroidism and ophthalmopathy (dated by TCRdb to about 2019). Libraries were prepared through multiplex PCR. The sample was run on an Illumina HiSeq 2000. The TCR beta CDR3 regions were amplified from RNA transcripts. A first-round RT-PCR of the TCR CDR3 used the HTBI primer set with the Qiagen OneStep RT-PCR kit. TCRdb redid the processing of the public reads, applying fastp at Q25 and MiXCR, and retained in-frame beta chains. Records with the same CDR3 protein are collapsed into one entry carrying the most frequent genes and DNA. The sample data list about 590,000 distinct CDR3 sequences, and more than 15% of these were observed just once. In total, the top ten clones hold 6.5% to 8% of the sample. The source material was blood. The receptors were sampled from a woman in her thirties with Graves' hyperthyroidism.

This clonotype turned up a few times. This chain uses TRBV19 with TRBJ1-5; 9 positions match TRBD1. J was trimmed by 0 bases and V by 5 bases; bases with no gene match: 11. The germline gives CDR1 LNHDA, CDR2 SQIVND (reference sequence). The length of the CDR3 is 18 residues. Here the CDR3 reads CASSPPGQGSHSNQPQHF. CDR3 DNA sequence: TGTGCCAGTAGTCCCCCGGGACAGGGATCTCATAGCAATCAGCCCCAGCATTTT.

This clonotype was observed many times. This sequence joins TRBV7-8 and TRBJ1-6; 7 nucleotides line up with TRBD1. The ends lost 8 bases at V and 2 bases at J; junction bases unmatched: 3. The CDR3 is made up of 14 amino acids. Germline CDR1 SGHVS, CDR2 FQNEAQ. The CDR3 region is CASCGTAYNSPLHF. Here the CDR3 DNA reads TGTGCCAGCTGTGGGACAGCCTATAATTCACCCCTCCACTTT.

Comments on this clonotype: This sequence may be a read error, since a much larger clone differs from it by one base. The rearrangement uses TRBV20-1 and TRBJ2-1, with TRBD2 matching 8 bases. This CDR3 is built from 15 residues. With 1 base clipped from V and 7 bases from J, the junction kept 9 bases outside the gene matches. Germline V gene sequence: CDR1 DFQATT, CDR2 SNEGSKA (reference sequence). The CDR3 sequence is CSARAGGPEMNEQFF. CDR3 nucleotide sequence: TGCAGTGCTAGAGCGGGAGGGCCTGAAATGAATGAGCAGTTCTTC.

The chain's CDR3 is CSAKRDPYEQYF. CDR3 nucleotide sequence: TGCAGTGCTAAACGGGACCCCTACGAGCAGTACTTC. This chain joins TRBV20-1 and TRBJ2-7, with D perhaps being TRBD1 or TRBD2 (5 bases each). From germline, CDR1 is DFQATT and CDR2 SNEGSKA (reference sequence). The CDR3 has 12 amino acids. Between the trimmed V and J ends, which lost 4 bases and 2 bases, there was a span of 9 bases.

This clonotype came up many times. V is TRBV12-3 or TRBV12-4 and J is TRBJ2-1; D gene ambiguous. Deletions cut 5 bases from V and 10 bases from J, with 12 bases between. CDR3 length equals 12 residues. The CDR3 here is CASSPALTEQFF. The CDR3 DNA reads TGTGCCAGCAGTCCCGCACTAACCGAGCAGTTCTTC.

In this sample, this clonotype turned up many times. CDR3 loop: CASSKDRGTPDTQYF. The CDR3 DNA reads as TGTGCCAGCAGTAAGGACAGGGGGACGCCAGATACGCAGTATTTT. J is TRBJ2-3 and V is TRBV28; TRBD1 matches at 10 bases. The trim removed 5 bases at V and 4 bases at J, leaving 6 bases unmatched. Germline V gives CDR1 MDHEN, CDR2 SYDVKM. The CDR3 is 15 residues long.

The table lists this clonotype with many counts. The CDR3 region has the DNA TGTGCCTGGAGTGACAGGAGCTTCAATCAGCCCCAGCATTTT. Its protein product is CAWSDRSFNQPQHF. The J gene is TRBJ1-5, the V gene TRBV30, with a possible D match to TRBD1 (5 bases). Germline loops: CDR1 GTSNPN, CDR2 SVGIG (reference sequence). V was cut by 1 base and J by 3 bases, with 10 bases left in between. This CDR3 spans 14 amino acids.

This clonotype was found a few times. The J gene is TRBJ2-1, the V gene TRBV12-3 or TRBV12-4; D not resolved. Trimming took off 5 bases at V and 9 bases at J, with 14 bases between the two ends. CDR3 length equals 13 residues. CDR3 sequence: CASSPSSRGEQFF. CDR3 nucleotide sequence: TGTGCCAGCAGTCCCAGTAGCAGAGGTGAGCAGTTCTTC.

The V gene is TRBV9, the J gene TRBJ2-1; D unclear. The germline CDR1 and CDR2 sequences are SGDLS and YYNGEE. The CDR3 spans 17 residues. V was cut by 2 bases and J by 7 bases, with 22 bases left in between. The CDR3 nucleotides are TGTGCCAGCAGCGTTCAAGTCGAGGTATTGCTTGGGAATGAGCAGTTCTTC. Translating it yields CASSVQVEVLLGNEQFF.

With respect to this clonotype: Possible read error: a much larger clone is one base away. This chain links TRBV19 with TRBJ2-1; 7 bases are shared with TRBD2. Per germline, CDR1 LNHDA and CDR2 SQIVND (reference sequence). Trimming removed 8 bases from V and 5 bases from J; junction bases left unmatched: 15. The CDR3 is made up of 16 amino acids. CDR3: CASGSRESSPHNEQFF. In DNA form, the CDR3 reads TGTGCCAGTGGATCGCGGGAGAGTAGCCCCCACAATGAGCAGTTCTTC.

This clonotype occurred many times. The V and J genes are TRBV7-9 and TRBJ2-7; 8 nucleotides agree with TRBD1. V shed 5 bases, J shed 4 bases, and the junction held 7 bases outside the gene matches. The CDR3 runs 14 residues. The germline V gene encodes CDR1 SEHNR and CDR2 FQNEAQ (reference sequence). This chain's CDR3 is CASSPSGTGYEQYF. The CDR3 DNA follows: TGTGCCAGCAGCCCATCCGGGACAGGTTACGAGCAGTACTTC.

This chain links TRBV2 with TRBJ2-2, with 12 nucleotides matching TRBD2. The CDR3 is 18 residues long. Losses at the gene ends were 2 bases for V and 6 bases for J; bases not matched to a gene: 10. Germline V CDR1 and CDR2: SNHLY, FYNNEI. CDR3 loop: CASSERASGRAVSGELFF. CDR3 DNA: TGTGCCAGCAGTGAAAGGGCTAGCGGGAGGGCCGTCTCCGGGGAGCTGTTTTTT.

This clonotype was recorded at least ten times. The V call is TRBV28, the J call TRBJ2-7; 14 nucleotides match TRBD2. V lost 5 bases and J lost 4; bases outside the gene matches: 7. The CDR3 length is 16 residues. Germline V lookup: CDR1 MDHEN, CDR2 SYDVKM. The CDR3 sequence: CASSNLGTSGSYEQYF. The CDR3 DNA is TGTGCCAGCAGTAACCTAGGGACTAGCGGGAGTTACGAGCAGTACTTC.